The following is a TCR beta chain sequence with its context. Multiplex touch-down PCR amplified TRB using TRB-A and TRB-B pools in one tube. Reanalyzing the multiplex PCR reads, TCRdb keeps one entry per CDR3 protein, without DNA. The sample table includes 9,500 to 15,000 distinct CDR3 sequences. TRB was amplified from roughly 250 ng of peripheral blood genomic DNA per sample. The data derive from a study of T cell clusters in autoimmune cytopenias. The germline V gene has CDR1 MNHEY and CDR2 SVGEGT. The CDR3 sequence is 16 residues long. The genes are TRBV6-2 or TRBV6-3 and TRBJ2-1; TCRdb lists TRBD2, though no DNA is available to test this call. Sequencing used peripheral blood. The receptor comes from a human donor with an autoimmune cytopenia or autoimmune hepatitis (not recorded which). CDR3 protein: CASSRGLAGTDNEQFF.